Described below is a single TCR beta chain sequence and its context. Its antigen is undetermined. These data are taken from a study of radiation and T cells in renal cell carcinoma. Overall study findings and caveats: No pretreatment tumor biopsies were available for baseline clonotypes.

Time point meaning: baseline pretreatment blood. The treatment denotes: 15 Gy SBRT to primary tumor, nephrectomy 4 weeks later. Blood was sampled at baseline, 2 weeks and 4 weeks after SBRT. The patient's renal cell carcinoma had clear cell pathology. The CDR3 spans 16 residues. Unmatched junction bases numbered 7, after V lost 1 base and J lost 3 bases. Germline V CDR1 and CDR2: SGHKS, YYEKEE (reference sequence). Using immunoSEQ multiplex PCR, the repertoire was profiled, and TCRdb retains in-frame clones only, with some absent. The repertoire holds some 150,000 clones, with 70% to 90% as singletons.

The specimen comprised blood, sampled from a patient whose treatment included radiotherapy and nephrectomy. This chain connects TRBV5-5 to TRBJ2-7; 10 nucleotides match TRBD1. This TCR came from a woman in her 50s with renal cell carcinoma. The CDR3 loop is CASSLLSGTGVYEQYF. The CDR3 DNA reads TGTGCCAGCAGCTTGCTGTCGGGGACAGGGGTCTACGAGCAGTACTTC.